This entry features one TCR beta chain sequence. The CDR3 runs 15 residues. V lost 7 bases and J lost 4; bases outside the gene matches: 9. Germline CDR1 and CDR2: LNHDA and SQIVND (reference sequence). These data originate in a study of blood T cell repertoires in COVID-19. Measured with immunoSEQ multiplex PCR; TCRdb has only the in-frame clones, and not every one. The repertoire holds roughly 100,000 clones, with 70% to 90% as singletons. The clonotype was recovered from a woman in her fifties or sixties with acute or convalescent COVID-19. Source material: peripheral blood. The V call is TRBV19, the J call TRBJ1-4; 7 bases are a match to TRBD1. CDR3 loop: CASTPSGQINEKLFF. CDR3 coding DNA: TGTGCCAGTACTCCATCGGGACAGATTAATGAAAAACTGTTTTTT.